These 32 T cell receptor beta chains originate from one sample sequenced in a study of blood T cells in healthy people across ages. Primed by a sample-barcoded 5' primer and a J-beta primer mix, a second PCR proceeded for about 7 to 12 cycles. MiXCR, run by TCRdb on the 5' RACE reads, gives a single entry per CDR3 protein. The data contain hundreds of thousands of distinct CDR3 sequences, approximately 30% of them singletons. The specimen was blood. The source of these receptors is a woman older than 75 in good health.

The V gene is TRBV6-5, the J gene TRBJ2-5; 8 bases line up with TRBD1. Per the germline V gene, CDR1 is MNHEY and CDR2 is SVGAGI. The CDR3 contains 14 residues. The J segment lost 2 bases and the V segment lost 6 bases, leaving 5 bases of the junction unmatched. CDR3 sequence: CASRRDRLQETQYF. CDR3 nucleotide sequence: TGTGCCAGCAGGCGGGACAGGTTACAAGAGACCCAGTACTTC.

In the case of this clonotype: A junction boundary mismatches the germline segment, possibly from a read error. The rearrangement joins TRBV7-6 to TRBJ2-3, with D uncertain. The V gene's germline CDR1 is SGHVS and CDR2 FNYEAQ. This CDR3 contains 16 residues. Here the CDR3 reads CASSLVNSLGADTQYF. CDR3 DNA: TGTGCTAGCAGCTTAGTAAACAGTCTCGGCGCAGATACGCAGTATTTT.

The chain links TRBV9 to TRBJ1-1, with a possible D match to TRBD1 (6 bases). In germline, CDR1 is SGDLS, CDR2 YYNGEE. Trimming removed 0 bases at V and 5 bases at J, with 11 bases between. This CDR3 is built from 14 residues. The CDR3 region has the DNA TGTGCCAGCAGCGTAGCGGGGGCGCAAACTGAAGCTTTCTTT. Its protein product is CASSVAGAQTEAFF.

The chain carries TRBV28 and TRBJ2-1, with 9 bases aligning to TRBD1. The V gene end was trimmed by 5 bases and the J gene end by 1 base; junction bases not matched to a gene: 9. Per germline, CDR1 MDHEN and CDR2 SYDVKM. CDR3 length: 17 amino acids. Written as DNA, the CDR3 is TGTGCCAGCAGTACAGGGGGCCTAGCGATGTCCTACAATGAGCAGTTCTTC. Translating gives CASSTGGLAMSYNEQFF.

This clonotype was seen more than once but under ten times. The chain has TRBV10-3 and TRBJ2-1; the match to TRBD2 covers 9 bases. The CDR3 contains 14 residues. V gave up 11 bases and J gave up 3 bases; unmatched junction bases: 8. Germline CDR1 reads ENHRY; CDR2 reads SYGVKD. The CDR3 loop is CAGLAGSYYNEQFF. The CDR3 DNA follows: TGTGCCGGCCTAGCGGGGAGCTACTACAATGAGCAGTTCTTC.

DNA for the CDR3: TGTGCCAGCAGTTCCCGGGACTGGGGGCGCGAGCAGTACTTC. This translates into CASSSRDWGREQYF. V and J are TRBV12-3 or TRBV12-4 and TRBJ2-7; tentatively, D is TRBD1 or TRBD2 (6 bases each). V gave up 4 bases and J gave up 6 bases, with 16 bases separating them. The CDR3 extends over 14 amino acids.

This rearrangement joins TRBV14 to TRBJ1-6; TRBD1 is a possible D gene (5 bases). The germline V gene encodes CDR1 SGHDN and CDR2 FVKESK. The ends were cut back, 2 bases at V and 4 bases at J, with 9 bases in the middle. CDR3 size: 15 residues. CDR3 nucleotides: TGTGCCAGCAGCCAAAGTGGGGGTTATAATTCACCCCTCCACTTT. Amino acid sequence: CASSQSGGYNSPLHF.

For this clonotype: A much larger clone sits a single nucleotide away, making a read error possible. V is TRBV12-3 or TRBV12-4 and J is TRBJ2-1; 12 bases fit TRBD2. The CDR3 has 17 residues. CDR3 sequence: CACSPFRTSGAYNEQFF. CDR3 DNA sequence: TGTGCCTGCAGCCCCTTCCGGACTAGCGGGGCCTACAATGAGCAGTTCTTC.

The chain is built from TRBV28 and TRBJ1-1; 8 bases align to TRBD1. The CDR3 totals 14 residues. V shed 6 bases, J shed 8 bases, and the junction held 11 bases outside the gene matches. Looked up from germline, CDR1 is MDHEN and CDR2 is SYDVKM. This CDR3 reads CASRPRTGRTEAFF. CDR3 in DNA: TGTGCCAGCAGGCCCAGGACAGGGCGGACCGAAGCTTTCTTT.

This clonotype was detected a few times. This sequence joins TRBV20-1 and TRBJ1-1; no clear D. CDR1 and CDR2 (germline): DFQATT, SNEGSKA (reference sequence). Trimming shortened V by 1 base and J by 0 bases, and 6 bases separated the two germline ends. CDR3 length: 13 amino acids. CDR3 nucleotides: TGCAGTGCTAGAGGCACAGTGAACACTGAAGCTTTCTTT. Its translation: CSARGTVNTEAFF.

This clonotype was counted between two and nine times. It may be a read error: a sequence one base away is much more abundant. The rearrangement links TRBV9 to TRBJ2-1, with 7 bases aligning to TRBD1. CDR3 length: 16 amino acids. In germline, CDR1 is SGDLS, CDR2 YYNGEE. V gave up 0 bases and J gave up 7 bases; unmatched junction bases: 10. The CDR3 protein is CASSVGSGGSENEQFF. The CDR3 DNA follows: TGTGCCAGCAGCGTAGGTTCAGGGGGATCAGAAAATGAGCAGTTCTTC.

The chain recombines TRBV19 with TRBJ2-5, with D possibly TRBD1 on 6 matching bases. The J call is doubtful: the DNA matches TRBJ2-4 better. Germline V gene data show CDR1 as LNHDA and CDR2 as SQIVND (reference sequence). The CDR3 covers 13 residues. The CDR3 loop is CASSIWGQNIQYF. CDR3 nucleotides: TGTGCCAGTAGTATATGGGGGCAAAACATTCAGTACTTC.

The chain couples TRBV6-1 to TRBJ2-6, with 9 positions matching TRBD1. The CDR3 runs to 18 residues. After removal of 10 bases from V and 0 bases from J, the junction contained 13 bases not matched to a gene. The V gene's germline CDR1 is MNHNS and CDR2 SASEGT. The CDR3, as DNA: TGTGCCATCCCTTCCCTCGGGACAGGGCGCTCTGGGGCCAACGTCCTGACTTTC. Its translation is CAIPSLGTGRSGANVLTF.

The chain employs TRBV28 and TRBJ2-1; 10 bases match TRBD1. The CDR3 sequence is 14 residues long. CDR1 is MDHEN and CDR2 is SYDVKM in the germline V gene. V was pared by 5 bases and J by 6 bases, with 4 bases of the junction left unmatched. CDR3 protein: CASSMGQGFNEQFF. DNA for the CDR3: TGTGCCAGCAGTATGGGACAGGGGTTCAATGAGCAGTTCTTC. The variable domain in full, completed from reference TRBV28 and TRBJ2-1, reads DVKVTQSSRYLVKRTGEKVFLECVQDMDHENMFWYRQDPGLGLRLIYFSYDVKMKEKGDIPEGYSVSREKKERFSLILESASTNQTSMYLCASSMGQGFNEQFFGPGTRLTVL.

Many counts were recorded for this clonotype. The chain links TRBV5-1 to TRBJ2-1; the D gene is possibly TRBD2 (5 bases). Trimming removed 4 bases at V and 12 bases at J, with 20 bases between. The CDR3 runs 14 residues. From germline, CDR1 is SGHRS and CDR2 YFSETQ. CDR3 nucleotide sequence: TGCGCCAGCAGCCCTGGAGAGGCTTCCCGGGGGCAGTTCTTC. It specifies CASSPGEASRGQFF.

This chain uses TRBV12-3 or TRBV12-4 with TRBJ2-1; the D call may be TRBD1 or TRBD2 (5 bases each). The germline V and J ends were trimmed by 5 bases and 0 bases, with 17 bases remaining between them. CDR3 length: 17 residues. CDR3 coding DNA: TGTGCCAGCAGTGGGACGGTTGGCTGGAACTCCTACAATGAGCAGTTCTTC. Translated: CASSGTVGWNSYNEQFF.

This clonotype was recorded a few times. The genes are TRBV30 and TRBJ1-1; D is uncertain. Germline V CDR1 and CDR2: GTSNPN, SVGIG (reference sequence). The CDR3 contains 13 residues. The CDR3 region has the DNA TGTGCTCTTTGTTGGGAGGGTGGGACTGAAGCTTTCTTT. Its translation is CALCWEGGTEAFF. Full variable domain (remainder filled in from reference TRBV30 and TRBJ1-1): SQTIHQWPATLVQPVGSPLSLECTVEGTSNPNLYWYRQAAGRGLQLLFYSVGIGQISSEVPQNLSASRPQDRQFILSSKKLLLSDSGFYLCALCWEGGTEAFFGQGTRLTVV.

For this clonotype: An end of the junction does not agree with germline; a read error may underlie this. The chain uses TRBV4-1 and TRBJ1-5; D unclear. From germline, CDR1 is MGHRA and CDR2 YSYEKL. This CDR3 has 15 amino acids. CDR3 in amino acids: CASSQEAPLGQPQHF. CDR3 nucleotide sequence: TGCGCCAGCAGTCAAGAAGCCCCTCTTGGTCAGCCCCAGCATTTT.

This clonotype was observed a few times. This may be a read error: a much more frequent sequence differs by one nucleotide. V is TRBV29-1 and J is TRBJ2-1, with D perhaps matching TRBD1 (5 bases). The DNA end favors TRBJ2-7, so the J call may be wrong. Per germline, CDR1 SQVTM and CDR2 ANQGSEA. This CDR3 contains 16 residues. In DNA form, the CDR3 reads TGCAGCGTTGCTGTCCAGGGCTTTAGCTCCTACAATGAGCAGTACTTC. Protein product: CSVAVQGFSSYNEQYF.

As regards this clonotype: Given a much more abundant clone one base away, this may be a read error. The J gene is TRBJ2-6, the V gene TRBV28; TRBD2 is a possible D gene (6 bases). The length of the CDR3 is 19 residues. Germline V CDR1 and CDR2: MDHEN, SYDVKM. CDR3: CASSLLQGLSSTGANVRTF. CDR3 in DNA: TGTGCCAGCAGTTTATTGCAGGGACTCTCCTCCACTGGGGCCAACGTCCGGACTTTC.

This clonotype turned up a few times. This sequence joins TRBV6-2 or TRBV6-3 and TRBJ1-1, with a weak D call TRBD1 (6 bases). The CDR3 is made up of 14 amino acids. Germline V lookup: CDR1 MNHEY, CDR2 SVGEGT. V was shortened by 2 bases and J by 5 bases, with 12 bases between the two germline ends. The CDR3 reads CASSYSSGVTEAFF. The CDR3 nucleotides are TGTGCCAGCAGTTACAGTTCAGGGGTTACTGAAGCTTTCTTT.

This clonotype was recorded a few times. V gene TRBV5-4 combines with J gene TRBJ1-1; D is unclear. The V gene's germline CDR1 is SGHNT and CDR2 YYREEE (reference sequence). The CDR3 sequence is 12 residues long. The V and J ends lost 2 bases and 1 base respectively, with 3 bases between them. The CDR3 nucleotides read TGTGCCAGCAGCTTCAAGAACACTGAAGCTTTCTTT. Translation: CASSFKNTEAFF.

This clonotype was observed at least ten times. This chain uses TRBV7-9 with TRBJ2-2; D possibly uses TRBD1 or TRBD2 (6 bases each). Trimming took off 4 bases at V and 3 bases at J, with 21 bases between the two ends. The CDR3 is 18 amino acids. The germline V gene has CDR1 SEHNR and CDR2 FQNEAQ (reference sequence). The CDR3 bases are TGTGCCAGCAGCTGGAGGGGTACAGGGAGACTCGACACCGGGGAGCTGTTTTTT. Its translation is CASSWRGTGRLDTGELFF.

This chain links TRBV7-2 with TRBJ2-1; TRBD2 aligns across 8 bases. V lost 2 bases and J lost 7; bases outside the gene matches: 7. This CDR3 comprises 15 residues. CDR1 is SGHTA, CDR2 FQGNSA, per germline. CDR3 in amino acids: CASSLRTGGRNEQFF. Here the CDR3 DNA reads TGTGCCAGCAGCTTACGAACGGGGGGGCGGAATGAGCAGTTCTTC.

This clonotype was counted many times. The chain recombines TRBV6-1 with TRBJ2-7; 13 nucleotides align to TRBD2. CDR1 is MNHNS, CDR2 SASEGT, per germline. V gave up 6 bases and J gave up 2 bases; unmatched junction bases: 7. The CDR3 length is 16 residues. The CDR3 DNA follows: TGTGCCAGCAGCCTTCATACTAGCGGGGGGGCCTACGAGCAGTACTTC. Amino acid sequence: CASSLHTSGGAYEQYF.

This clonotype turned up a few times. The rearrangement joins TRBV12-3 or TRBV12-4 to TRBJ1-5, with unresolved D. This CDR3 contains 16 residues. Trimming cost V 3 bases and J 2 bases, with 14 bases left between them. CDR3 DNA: TGTGCCAGCAGTTTTGGTCTTAGTGGGGGCAATCAGCCCCAGCATTTT. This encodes CASSFGLSGGNQPQHF.

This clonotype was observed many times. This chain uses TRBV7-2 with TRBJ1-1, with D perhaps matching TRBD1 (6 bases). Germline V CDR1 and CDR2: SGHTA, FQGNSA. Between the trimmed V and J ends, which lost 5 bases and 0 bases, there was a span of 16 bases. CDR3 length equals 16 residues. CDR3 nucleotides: TGTGCCAGCAGCCCGACTACAGGGCTCGTGAACACTGAAGCTTTCTTT. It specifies CASSPTTGLVNTEAFF.

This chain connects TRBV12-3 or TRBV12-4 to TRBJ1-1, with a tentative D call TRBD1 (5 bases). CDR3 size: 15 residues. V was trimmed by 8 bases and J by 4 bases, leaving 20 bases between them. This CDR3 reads CASGRGTPGLTEAFF. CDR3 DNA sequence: TGTGCCAGCGGGCGTGGAACGCCGGGGCTCACTGAAGCTTTCTTT.

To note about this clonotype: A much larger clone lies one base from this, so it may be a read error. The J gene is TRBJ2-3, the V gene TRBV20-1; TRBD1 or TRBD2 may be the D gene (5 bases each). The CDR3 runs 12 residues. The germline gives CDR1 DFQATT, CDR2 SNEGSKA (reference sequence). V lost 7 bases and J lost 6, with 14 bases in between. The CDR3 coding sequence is TGCAGTGAAGGGGACCAGGTGGATACGCAGTATTTT. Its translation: CSEGDQVDTQYF.

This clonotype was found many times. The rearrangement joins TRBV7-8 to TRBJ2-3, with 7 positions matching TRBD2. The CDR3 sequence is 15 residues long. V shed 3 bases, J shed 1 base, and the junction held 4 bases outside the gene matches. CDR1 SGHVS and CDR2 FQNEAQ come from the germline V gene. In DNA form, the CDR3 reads TGTGCCAGCAGCTTCCGGGGGGACCGCACAGATACGCAGTATTTT. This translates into CASSFRGDRTDTQYF.

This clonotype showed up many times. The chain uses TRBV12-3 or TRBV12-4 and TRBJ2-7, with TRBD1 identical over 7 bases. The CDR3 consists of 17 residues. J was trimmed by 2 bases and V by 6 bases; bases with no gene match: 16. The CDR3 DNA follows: TGTGCCAGCAGCCCCATGGCCCCAGCCGGGACAGCCTACGAGCAGTACTTC. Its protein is CASSPMAPAGTAYEQYF.

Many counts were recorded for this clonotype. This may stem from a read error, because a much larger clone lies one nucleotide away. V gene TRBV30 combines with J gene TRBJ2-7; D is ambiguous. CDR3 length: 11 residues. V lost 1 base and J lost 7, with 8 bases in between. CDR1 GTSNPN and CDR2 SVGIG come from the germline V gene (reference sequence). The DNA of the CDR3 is TGTGCCTGGAGTGCCACGAATGAGCAGTACTTC. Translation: CAWSATNEQYF.